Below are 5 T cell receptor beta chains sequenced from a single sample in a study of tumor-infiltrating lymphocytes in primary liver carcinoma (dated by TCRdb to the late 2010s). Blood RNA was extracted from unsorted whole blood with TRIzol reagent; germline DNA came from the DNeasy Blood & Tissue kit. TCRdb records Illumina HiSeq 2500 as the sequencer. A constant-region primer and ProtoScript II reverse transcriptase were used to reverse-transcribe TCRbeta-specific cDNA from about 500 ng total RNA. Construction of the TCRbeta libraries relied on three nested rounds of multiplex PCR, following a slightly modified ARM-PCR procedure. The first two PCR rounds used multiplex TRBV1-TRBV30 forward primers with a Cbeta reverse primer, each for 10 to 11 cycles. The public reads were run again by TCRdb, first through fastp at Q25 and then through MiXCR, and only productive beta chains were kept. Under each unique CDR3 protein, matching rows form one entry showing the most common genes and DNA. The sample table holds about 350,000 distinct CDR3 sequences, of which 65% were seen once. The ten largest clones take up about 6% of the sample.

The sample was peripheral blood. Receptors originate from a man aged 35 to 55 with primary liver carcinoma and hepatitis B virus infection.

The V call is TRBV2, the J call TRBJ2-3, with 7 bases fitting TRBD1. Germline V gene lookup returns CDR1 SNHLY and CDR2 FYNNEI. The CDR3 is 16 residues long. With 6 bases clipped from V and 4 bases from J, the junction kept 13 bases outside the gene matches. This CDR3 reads CASRPHLTGVADTQYF. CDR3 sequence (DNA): TGTGCCAGCAGGCCGCACCTTACAGGGGTAGCAGATACGCAGTATTTT. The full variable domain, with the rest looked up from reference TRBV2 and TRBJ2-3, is EPEVTQTPSHQVTQMGQEVILRCVPISNHLYFYWYRQILGQKVEFLVSFYNNEISEKSEIFDDQFSVERPDGSNFTLKIRSTKLEDSAMYFCASRPHLTGVADTQYFGPGTRLTVL.

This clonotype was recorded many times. CDR3 coding DNA: TGTGCCATCAGTAGGGACAGTGGCAATCAGCCCCAGCATTTT. Translated: CAISRDSGNQPQHF. The rearrangement links TRBV10-3 to TRBJ1-5; 7 nucleotides match TRBD1. CDR3 length equals 14 residues. Trimming removed 5 bases from V and 2 bases from J; junction bases left unmatched: 3. Germline V CDR1 and CDR2: ENHRY, SYGVKD.

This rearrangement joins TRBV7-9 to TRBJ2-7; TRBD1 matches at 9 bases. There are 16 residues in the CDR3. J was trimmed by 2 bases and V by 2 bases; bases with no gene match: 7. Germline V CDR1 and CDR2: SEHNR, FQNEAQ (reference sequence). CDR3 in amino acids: CASSLITGQGPYEQYF. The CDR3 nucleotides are TGTGCCAGCAGCTTAATCACGGGACAGGGTCCCTACGAGCAGTACTTC.

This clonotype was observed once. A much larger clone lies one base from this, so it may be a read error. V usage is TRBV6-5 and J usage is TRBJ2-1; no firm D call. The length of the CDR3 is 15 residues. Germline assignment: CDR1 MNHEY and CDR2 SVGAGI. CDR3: CAISYLRPNGDEQFF. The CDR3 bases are TGTGCCATCAGTTACCTAAGACCAAATGGCGATGAGCAGTTCTTC.

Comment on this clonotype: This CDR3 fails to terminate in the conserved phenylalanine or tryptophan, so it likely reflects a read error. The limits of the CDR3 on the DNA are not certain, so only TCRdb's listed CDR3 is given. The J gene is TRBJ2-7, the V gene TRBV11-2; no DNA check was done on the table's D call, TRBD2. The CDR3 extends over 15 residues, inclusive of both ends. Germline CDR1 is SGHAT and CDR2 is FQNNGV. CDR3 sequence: CASRRLAGGSHERYI.